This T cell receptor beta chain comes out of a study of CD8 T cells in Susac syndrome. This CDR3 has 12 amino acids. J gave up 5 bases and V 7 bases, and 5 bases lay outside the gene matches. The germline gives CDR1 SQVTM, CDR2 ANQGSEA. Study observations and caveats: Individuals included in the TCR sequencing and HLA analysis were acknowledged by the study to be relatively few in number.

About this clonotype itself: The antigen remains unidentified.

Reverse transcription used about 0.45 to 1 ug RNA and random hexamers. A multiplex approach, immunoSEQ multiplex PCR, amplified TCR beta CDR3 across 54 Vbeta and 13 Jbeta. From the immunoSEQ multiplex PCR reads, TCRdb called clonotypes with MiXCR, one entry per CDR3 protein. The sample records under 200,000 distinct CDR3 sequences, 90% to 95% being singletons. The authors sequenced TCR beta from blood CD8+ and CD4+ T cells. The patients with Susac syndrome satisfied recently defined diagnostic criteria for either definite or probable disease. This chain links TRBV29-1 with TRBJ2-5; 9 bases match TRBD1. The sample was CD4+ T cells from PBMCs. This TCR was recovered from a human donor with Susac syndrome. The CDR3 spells CSGTGGAETQYF. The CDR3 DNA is TGCAGCGGCACAGGGGGCGCGGAGACCCAGTACTTC. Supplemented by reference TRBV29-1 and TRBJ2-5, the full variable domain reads SAVISQKPSRDICQRGTSLTIQCQVDSQVTMMFWYRQQPGQSLTLIATANQGSEATYESGFVIDKFPISRPNLTFSTLTVSNMSPEDSSIYLCSGTGGAETQYFGPGTRLLVL.